The 9 T cell receptor beta chains below come from one sample, sequenced in a study of T cell clonality in common variable immunodeficiency. Profiling relied on immunoSEQ multiplex PCR, and the TCRdb table lists in-frame clones only, not all of them. Observed are about 40,000 clones, no singletons, with the top ten taking over 1.1%. Sequenced: peripheral blood mononuclear cells. The source is a person between 18 and 75 years old in good health.

In its sample, this clone was seen many times. The read finishes 3 residues shy of the CDR3 end, and the germline J gene is used to complete it. V usage is TRBV5-8 and J usage is TRBJ2-3; 15 bases are a match to TRBD2. CDR3 length equals 15 residues. Germline V gives CDR1 SGHTS, CDR2 YDEGEE. The CDR3 loop is CASSFGTSGRLAQYF. The covered CDR3 bases are TGTGCCAGCAGCTTCGGGACTAGCGGGAGGTTGGCG.

This clone showed up many times. The read ends 3 residues early relative to the CDR3; the germline J gene fills the gap. The chain uses TRBV2 and TRBJ1-5; a weak D match, TRBD1 (6 bases). The germline CDR1 and CDR2 sequences are SNHLY and FYNNEI. Trimming shortened V by 6 bases and J by 7 bases, and 10 bases separated the two germline ends. The CDR3 is made up of 12 amino acids. The sequenced part of the CDR3 DNA is TGTGCCAGCAGGGCAGGGGCCCAGCCC. As protein: CASRAGAQP. The whole CDR3 sequence is CASRAGAQPQHF.

Ten or more counts support this clone. Read sequence stops 3 residues before the CDR3 end, and the germline J gene provides the missing end. The gene calls are TRBV7-8 and TRBJ2-7; D remains unclear. Germline values: CDR1 SGHVS, CDR2 FQNEAQ. V dropped 5 bases and J dropped 1 base, with 9 bases sitting between them. CDR3 length equals 13 residues. The CDR3 here is CASSPRLSYEQYF. The sequenced CDR3 bases are TGTGCCAGCAGCCCCCGGTTGTCCTACGAG. Full variable domain (remainder filled in from reference TRBV7-8 and TRBJ2-7): GAGVSQSPRYKVAKRGQDVALRCDPISGHVSLFWYQQALGQGPEFLTYFQNEAQLDKSGLPSDRFFAERPEGSVSTLKIQRTQQEDSAVYLCASSPRLSYEQYFGPGTRLTVT.

In this sample, this clone turned up many times. The read ends 3 residues shy of where the CDR3 ends; the end is completed using the germline J gene. The chain combines TRBV20-1 with TRBJ1-2, with 10 bases aligning to TRBD1. This CDR3 has 15 amino acids. Germline assignment: CDR1 DFQATT and CDR2 SNEGSKA (reference sequence). Here the CDR3 reads CSNAYRDRGGVRYTF. The CDR3 bases that were read are TGCAGTAACGCATACCGGGACAGGGGAGGAGTGCGC.

This clone was seen at least ten times. An end of the junction does not agree with germline; a read error may underlie this. The read gets to within 3 residues of the CDR3 end, and the germline J gene fills in the rest. The chain links TRBV7-7 to TRBJ2-7; D perhaps matches TRBD2 (5 bases). This CDR3 comprises 13 residues. In germline, CDR1 is SSHAT, CDR2 FNYEAQ (reference sequence). Partial CDR3 DNA: TGTGCTAGCAGCCGCGGGCCCACCTACGAG. Amino acid sequence: CASSRGPTYE. The full CDR3 reads CASSRGPTYEQYF.

The table lists this clone with many counts. Sequencing ends 3 residues short of the CDR3 end; the germline J gene provides the rest. This sequence joins TRBV20-1 and TRBJ2-5; 10 bases fit TRBD1. Germline CDR1 is DFQATT and CDR2 is SNEGSKA (reference sequence). The J segment lost 5 bases and the V segment lost 1 base, leaving 7 bases of the junction unmatched. This CDR3 has 15 residues. The CDR3 here is CSARGRQGAGETQYF. Incomplete CDR3 DNA: TGCAGTGCTAGAGGGAGACAGGGGGCTGGCGAGACC.

By share, this clone ranks as medium-sized. The sequence runs out 3 residues before the end of the CDR3; the remainder is reconstructed from the germline J gene. The chain is built from TRBV6-4 and TRBJ2-2; 11 bases line up with TRBD2. Germline V gene lookup returns CDR1 MRHNA and CDR2 SNTAGT. This CDR3 region has 14 residues. With 6 bases clipped from V and 3 bases from J, the junction kept 0 bases outside the gene matches. CDR3 sequence reads: CASRLAGDTGELFF. The CDR3 DNA, read in part, is TGTGCCAGCAGACTAGCGGGAGACACCGGGGAG.

On this clone: The read halts 3 residues ahead of the CDR3 end, with the missing end drawn from the germline J gene. This chain links TRBV20-1 with TRBJ1-1; 8 bases are shared with TRBD1. The length of the CDR3 is 13 residues. The germline CDR1 and CDR2 sequences are DFQATT and SNEGSKA (reference sequence). V was clipped by 4 bases and J by 7 bases; unmatched bases: 8. The CDR3 protein is CSATHKTGVEAFF. Incomplete CDR3 DNA: TGCAGTGCTACCCACAAGACAGGGGTTGAA.

This clone was observed many times. Read coverage stops 3 residues before the CDR3 terminus; the germline J gene supplies the remainder. The V and J genes are TRBV20-1 and TRBJ2-7; TRBD2 matches 9 bases. This CDR3 region has 18 residues. V lost 6 bases, J lost 0 bases, and 18 bases stayed unmatched. CDR1 is DFQATT and CDR2 is SNEGSKA in the germline V gene (reference sequence). CDR3 DNA, as far as it was read: TGCAGTGCGGCCCAGAGGAGGGGTAGCGGGGGAGCCTCCTACGAG. Its protein product is CSAAQRRGSGGASYE. The CDR3 as a whole reads CSAAQRRGSGGASYEQYF.